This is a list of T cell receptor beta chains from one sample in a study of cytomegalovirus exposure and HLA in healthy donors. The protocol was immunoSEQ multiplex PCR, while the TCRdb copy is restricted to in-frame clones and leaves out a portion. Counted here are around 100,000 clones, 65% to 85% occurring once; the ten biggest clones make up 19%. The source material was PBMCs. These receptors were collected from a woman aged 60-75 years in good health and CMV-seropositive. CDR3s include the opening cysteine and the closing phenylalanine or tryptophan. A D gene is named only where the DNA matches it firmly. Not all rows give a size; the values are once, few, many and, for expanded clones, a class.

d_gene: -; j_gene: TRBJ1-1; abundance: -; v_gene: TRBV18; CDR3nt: TGTGCCAGCTCGTCAGACTCCCATAAAGCTTTCTTT; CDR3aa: CASSSDSHKAFF
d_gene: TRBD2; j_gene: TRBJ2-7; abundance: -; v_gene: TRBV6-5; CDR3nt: TGTGCCAGCACGTCGGCTAGCGGGAGTTACGAGCAGTACTTC; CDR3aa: CASTSASGSYEQYF
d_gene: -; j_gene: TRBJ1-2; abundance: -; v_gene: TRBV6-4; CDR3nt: TGTGCCAGCAGGTCAAACGCAGGGTCTCTAAGCTATGGCTACACCTTC; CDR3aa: CASRSNAGSLSYGYTF
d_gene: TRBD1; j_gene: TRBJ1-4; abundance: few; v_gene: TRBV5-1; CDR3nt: TGCGCCAGCAGCACCGGACAGGGGCAAACTAATGAAAAACTGTTTTTT; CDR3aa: CASSTGQGQTNEKLFF
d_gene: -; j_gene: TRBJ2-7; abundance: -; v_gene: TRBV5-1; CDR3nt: TGCGCCAGCAGCCCTGTAGGCGGTTCCTACGAGCAGTACTTC; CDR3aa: CASSPVGGSYEQYF
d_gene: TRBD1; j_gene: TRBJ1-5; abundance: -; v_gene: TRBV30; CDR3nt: TGTGCCTGGGCAAAGGACGGGACAGGGCTTAACCAGCCCCAGCATTTT; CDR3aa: CAWAKDGTGLNQPQHF
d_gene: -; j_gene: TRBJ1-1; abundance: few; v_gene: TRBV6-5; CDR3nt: TGTGCCAGCCGGAGGAACACTGAAGCTTTCTTT; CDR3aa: CASRRNTEAFF
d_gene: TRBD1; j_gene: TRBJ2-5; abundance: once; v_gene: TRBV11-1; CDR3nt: TGTGCCAGCAGCCGACAGGGATGGGAGACCCAGTACTTC; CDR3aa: CASSRQGWETQYF
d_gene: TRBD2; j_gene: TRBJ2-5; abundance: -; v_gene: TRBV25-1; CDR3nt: TGTGCCAGCAGTGTCCTCACTAGCGGAGTCCAAGAGACCCAGTACTTC; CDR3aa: CASSVLTSGVQETQYF
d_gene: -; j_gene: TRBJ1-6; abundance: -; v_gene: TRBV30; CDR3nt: TGTGCCTGGAGTGTAAGGGAGAATTCACCCCTCCACTTT; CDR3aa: CAWSVRENSPLHF
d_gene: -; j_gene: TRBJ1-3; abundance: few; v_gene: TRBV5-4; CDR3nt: TGTGCCAGCAGCTTGCATTCAGGAATGAACACCATATATTTT; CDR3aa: CASSLHSGMNTIYF
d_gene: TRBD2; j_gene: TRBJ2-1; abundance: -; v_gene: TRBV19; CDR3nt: TGTGCCAGTAGTATAGGGCCTGGGATAACTAGCGGAGATAGCTCCTACAATGAGCAGTTCTTC; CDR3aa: CASSIGPGITSGDSSYNEQFF
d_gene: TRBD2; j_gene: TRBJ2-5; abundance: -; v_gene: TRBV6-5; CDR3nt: TGTGCCAGCAGTTACGGAGGGGGACTAGCCGTGGAGACCCAGTACTTC; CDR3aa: CASSYGGGLAVETQYF
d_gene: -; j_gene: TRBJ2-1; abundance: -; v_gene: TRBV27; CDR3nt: TGTGCCCTTGGGGACGGGGGTCGAAGGGAGCAGTTCTTC; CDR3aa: CALGDGGRREQFF
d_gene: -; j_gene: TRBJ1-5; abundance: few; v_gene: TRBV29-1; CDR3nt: TGCAGCGTCCAGGGTCGAGGCAATCAGCCCCAGCATTTT; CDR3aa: CSVQGRGNQPQHF
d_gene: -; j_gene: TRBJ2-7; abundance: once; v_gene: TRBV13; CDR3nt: TGTGCCAGCAGGAGCCGGGACACGCTACCGATTGAGCAGTACTTC; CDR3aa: CASRSRDTLPIEQYF
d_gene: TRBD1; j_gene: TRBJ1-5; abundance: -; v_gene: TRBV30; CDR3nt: TGTGCCTGGAGTCGCAGGGGGAATCAGCCCCAGCATTTT; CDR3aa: CAWSRRGNQPQHF
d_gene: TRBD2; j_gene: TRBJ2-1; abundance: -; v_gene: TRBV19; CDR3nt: TGTGCCAGTAGTATACTAGCGGGAGCGGTTGAAGATGAGCAGTTCTTC; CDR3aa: CASSILAGAVEDEQFF
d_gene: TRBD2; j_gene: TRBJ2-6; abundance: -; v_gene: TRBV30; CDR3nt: TGTGCCTGGAGTGTACAATGGACTAGCGGGAGTCCAGGGGCCAACGTCCTGACTTTC; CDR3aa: CAWSVQWTSGSPGANVLTF
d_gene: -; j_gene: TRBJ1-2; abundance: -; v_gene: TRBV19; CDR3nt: TGTGCCAGTAGTAAAGACGGACAGAACTATGGCTACACCTTC; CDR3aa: CASSKDGQNYGYTF
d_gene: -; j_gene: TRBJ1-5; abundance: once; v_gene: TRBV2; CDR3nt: TGTGCCAGCTCCCGGGGGGGGAGGGAGGGTTGGCAGCCCCAGCATTTT; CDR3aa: CASSRGGREGWQPQHF
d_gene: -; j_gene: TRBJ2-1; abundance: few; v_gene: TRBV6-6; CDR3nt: TGTGCCAGCAGTCTCAGACAGGCCAATGAGCAGTTCTTC; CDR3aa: CASSLRQANEQFF
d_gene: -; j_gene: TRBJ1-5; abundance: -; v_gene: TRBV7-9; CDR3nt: TGTGCCAGCAGCTTAGACAGCAGCAATCAGCCCCAGCATTTT; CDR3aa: CASSLDSSNQPQHF
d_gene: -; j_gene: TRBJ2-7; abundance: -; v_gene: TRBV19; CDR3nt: TGTGCCAGTAGTCCGGGAGTTAACTACGAGCAGTACTTC; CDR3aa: CASSPGVNYEQYF
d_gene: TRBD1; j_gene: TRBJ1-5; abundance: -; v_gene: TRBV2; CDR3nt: TGTGCCGGAGGACAGGAGGTTGATCAGCCCCAGCATTTT; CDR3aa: CAGGQEVDQPQHF
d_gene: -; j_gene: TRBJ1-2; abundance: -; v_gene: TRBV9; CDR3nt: TGTGCCAGCAGCGTAAACTCCTGGGGGGAAGCTAACTATGGCTACACCTTC; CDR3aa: CASSVNSWGEANYGYTF
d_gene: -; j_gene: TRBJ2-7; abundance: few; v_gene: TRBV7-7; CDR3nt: TGTGCTAGCAGCTTATTTGCGGGGGCCTCCTACGAGCAGTACTTC; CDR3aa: CASSLFAGASYEQYF
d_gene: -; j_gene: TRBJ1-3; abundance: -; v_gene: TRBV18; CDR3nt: TGTGCCAGCTCACCAGGTACAGGTGCAGGAAACACCATATATTTT; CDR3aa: CASSPGTGAGNTIYF
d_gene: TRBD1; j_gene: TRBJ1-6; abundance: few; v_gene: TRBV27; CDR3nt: TGTGCCAGCACGGGGACAGGGCGGGGGTCACCCCTCCACTTT; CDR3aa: CASTGTGRGSPLHF
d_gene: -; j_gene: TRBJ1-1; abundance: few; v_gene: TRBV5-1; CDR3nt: TGCGCCAGCAGCGCTGAGAGCGGGGTGACTGAAGCTTTCTTT; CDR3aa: CASSAESGVTEAFF
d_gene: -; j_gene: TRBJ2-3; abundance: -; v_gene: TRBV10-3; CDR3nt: TGTGCCATCAGTGGGCGGGCCGGAGATACGCAGTATTTT; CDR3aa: CAISGRAGDTQYF
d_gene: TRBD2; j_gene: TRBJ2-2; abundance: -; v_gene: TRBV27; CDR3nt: TGTGCCAGCAGTACCGGACCGGGAGGATCGAACACCGGGGAGCTGTTTTTT; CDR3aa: CASSTGPGGSNTGELFF
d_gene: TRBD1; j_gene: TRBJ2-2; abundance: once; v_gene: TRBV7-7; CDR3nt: TGTGCTAGCAGCTTAGGACAGGGCTTGGCCGGGGAGCTGTTTTTT; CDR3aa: CASSLGQGLAGELFF
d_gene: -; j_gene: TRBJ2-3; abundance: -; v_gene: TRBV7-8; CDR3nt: TGTGCCAGCAGCCCCCCCCGGGTACCGACCGATACGCAGTATTTT; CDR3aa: CASSPPRVPTDTQYF
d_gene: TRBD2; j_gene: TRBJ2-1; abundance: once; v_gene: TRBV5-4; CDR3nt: TGTGCCAGCAGCTCCGGGACTAGCGAGAATGAGCAGTTCTTC; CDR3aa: CASSSGTSENEQFF
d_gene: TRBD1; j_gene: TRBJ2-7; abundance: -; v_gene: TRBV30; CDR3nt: TGTGCCTTCCGGGACAGCCACTACGAGCAGTACTTC; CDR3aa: CAFRDSHYEQYF
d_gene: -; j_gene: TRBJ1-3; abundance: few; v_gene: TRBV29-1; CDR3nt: TGCAGCGTTCGGGTTTCTGGAAACACCATATATTTT; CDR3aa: CSVRVSGNTIYF